This TCR beta chain was captured by sequencing in a study of human T cells and chemical hapten exposure. TCRdb independently ran MiXCR on the RACE reads; one entry per CDR3 protein. The sample contains 380,000 or so distinct CDR3 sequences, about 4.4% of which appear only once. CDR1 MNHNS and CDR2 SASEGT come from the germline V gene. The CDR3 sequence is 14 residues long. The trim removed 8 bases at V and 0 bases at J, leaving 4 bases unmatched. Documented time point: patch test 1, 2 weeks after DPC sensitization. The treatment denotes: therapeutic diphenylcyclopropenone sensitization with weekly scalp DPC.

Sequencing was performed on whole blood, taken in connection with sensitization to the hapten diphenylcyclopropenone (DPC). The chain carries TRBV6-1 and TRBJ2-4; TRBD1 aligns across 7 bases. This sequence originates from a woman aged 45-65 years with alopecia areata. Some clones in this sample may be carry-over from other donors' samples. The DNA for the CDR3 is TGTGCCAGCCTACAGGGGCAAGCCAAAAACATTCAGTACTTC. This sequence encodes CASLQGQAKNIQYF.